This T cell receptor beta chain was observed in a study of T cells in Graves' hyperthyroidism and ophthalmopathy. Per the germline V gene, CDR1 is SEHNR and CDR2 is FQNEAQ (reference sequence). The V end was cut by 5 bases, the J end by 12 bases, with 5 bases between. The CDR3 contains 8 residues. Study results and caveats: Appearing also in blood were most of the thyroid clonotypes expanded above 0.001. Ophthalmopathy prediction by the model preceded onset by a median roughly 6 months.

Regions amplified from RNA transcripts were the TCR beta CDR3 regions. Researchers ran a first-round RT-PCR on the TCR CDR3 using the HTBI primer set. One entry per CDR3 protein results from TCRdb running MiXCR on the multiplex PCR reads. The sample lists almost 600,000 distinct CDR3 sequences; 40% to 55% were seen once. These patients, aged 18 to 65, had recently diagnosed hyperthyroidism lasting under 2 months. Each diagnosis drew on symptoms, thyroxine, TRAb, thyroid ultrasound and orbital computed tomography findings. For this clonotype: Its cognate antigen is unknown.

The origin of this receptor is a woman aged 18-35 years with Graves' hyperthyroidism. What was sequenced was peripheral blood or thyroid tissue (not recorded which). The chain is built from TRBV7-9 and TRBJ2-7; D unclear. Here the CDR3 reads CASSGWYF. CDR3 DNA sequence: TGTGCCAGCAGCGGGTGGTACTTC.